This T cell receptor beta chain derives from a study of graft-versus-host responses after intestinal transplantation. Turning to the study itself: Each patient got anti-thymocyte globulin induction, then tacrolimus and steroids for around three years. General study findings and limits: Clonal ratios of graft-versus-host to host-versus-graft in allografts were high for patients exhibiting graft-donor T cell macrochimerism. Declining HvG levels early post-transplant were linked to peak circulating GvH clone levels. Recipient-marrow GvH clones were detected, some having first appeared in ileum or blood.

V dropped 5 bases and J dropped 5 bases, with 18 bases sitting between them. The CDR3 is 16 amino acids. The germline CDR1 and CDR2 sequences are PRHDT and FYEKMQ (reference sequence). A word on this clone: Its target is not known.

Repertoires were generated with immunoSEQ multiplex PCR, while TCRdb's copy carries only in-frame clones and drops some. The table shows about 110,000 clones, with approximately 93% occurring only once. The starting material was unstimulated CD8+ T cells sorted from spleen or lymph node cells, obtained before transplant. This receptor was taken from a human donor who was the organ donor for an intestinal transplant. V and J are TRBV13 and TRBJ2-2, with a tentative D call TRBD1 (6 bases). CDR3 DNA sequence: TGTGCCAGCAGCACCACGGGGACATTCCATACCGGGGAGCTGTTTTTT. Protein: CASSTTGTFHTGELFF.